This TCR beta chain stems from a study of CD8 T cells in ankylosing spondylitis. V lost 2 bases to trimming and J lost 7 bases, with 9 bases between them. This CDR3 spans 12 amino acids. Germline V gene lookup returns CDR1 DFQATT and CDR2 SNEGSKA (reference sequence). The TCR beta libraries were generated through quantitative 5'-RACE incorporating molecular barcodes. TCRdb re-analysed the 5' RACE reads in MiXCR, keeping a single row per CDR3 protein. The sample lists about 130,000 distinct CDR3 sequences; roughly a tenth were seen once. This clonotype appeared many times. Its antigen is as yet unknown. Study-wide results and caveats: Peripheral blood samples showed relatively rare disease-linked clones, and these clones were CD8+. In ankylosing spondylitis patients, matched synovial fluid reportedly showed significant enrichment of disease-linked clones. Roughly 8 highly homologous variants made up a TCR beta motif, and this motif appeared characteristic of ankylosing spondylitis blood.

The sample comprised blood, either unsorted or a sorted T cell fraction (not recorded which). The gene calls are TRBV20-1 and TRBJ2-1, with unresolved D. The TCR sequence derives from a male donor with ankylosing spondylitis or in good health (not recorded which). CDR3 nucleotide sequence: TGCAGTGCTAGACTTGATTATAATGAGCAGTTCTTC. This encodes CSARLDYNEQFF.